This TCR beta chain comes out of a study of human T cells and chemical hapten exposure. V was clipped by 2 bases and J by 5 bases, with 11 bases between them. The CDR3 runs to 14 residues. Looked up from germline, CDR1 is MNHEY and CDR2 is SVGAGI. Time point denoted: patch test 3, about 24 weeks after DPC sensitization. Indicated treatment: therapeutic diphenylcyclopropenone sensitization with weekly scalp DPC. A few counts support this clonotype. TCRdb re-derived calls from the RACE reads in MiXCR, one entry per CDR3 protein. This sample yields 190,000 or so distinct CDR3 sequences, of which around 23% are seen a single time; 2% to 2.5% belongs to the top ten.

Source: whole blood, taken in connection with sensitization to the hapten diphenylcyclopropenone (DPC). This TCR came from a woman aged 40 to 55 with alopecia areata. Some clones in this sample may be carry-over from other donors' samples. The V call is TRBV6-5, the J call TRBJ2-3; D is uncertain. The DNA of the CDR3 is TGTGCCAGCAGTTACCTAGGAGTCGGAGATACGCAGTATTTT. This encodes CASSYLGVGDTQYF.